The 5 T cell receptor beta chains listed next were all sequenced from one sample in a study of T cell changes during pregnancy in multiple sclerosis. Some clones are missing from TCRdb's copy, which holds only in-frame ones; the method was immunoSEQ multiplex PCR. The data show approximately 96,000 clones, with about 92% seen just once and more than 2% held by the top ten. Sequenced material: peripheral blood, taken after pregnancy. The origin of the receptors is a female donor in good health, enrolled as a control in a pregnancy study.

This clone occurred a few times. This sequence joins TRBV19 and TRBJ1-5, with TRBD1 matching 7 bases. Trimming took 3 bases from V and 9 from J; bases not matched to a gene: 8. The germline V gene has CDR1 LNHDA and CDR2 SQIVND (reference sequence). The CDR3 consists of 14 residues. CDR3 bases: TGTGCCAGTAGTATCGGCCCAGGGGGAGCGCCCCAGCATTTT. Its translation: CASSIGPGGAPQHF.

The CDR3 is CASSQGHGGVYEQYF. Here the CDR3 DNA reads TGCGCCAGCAGCCAGGGACACGGGGGGGTCTACGAGCAGTACTTC. This chain links TRBV5-1 with TRBJ2-7; TRBD2 matches at 8 bases. The germline V gene encodes CDR1 SGHRS and CDR2 YFSETQ. The CDR3 length is 15 residues. The junction had 9 bases not matched to a gene; V was cut back by 4 bases and J by 3 bases. Full variable domain (remainder filled in from reference TRBV5-1 and TRBJ2-7): KAGVTQTPRYLIKTRGQQVTLSCSPISGHRSVSWYQQTPGQGLQFLFEYFSETQRNKGNFPGRFSGRQFSNSRSEMNVSTLELGDSALYLCASSQGHGGVYEQYFGPGTRLTVT.

This sequence joins TRBV28 and TRBJ1-1; D uncertain. CDR1 is MDHEN and CDR2 is SYDVKM in the germline V gene. This CDR3 spans 13 amino acids. Deletions cut 5 bases from V and 5 bases from J, with 12 bases between. CDR3 region: CASSPYRFTEAFF. CDR3 DNA: TGTGCCAGCAGTCCCTACCGCTTTACTGAAGCTTTCTTT.

The V gene is TRBV19, the J gene TRBJ2-2; D is undetermined. The CDR3 length is 10 residues. Germline V gene lookup returns CDR1 LNHDA and CDR2 SQIVND (reference sequence). Trimming pared 10 bases from V and 7 bases from J, leaving 7 bases between. The CDR3 nucleotides read TGTGCCACTTTGTTCGGGGAGCTGTTTTTT. Protein product: CATLFGELFF.

This rearrangement joins TRBV5-4 to TRBJ2-7; 10 bases are shared with TRBD2. Germline values: CDR1 SGHNT, CDR2 YYREEE (reference sequence). The CDR3 is 15 residues long. V shed 9 bases and J 4 bases; nucleotides not matched to a gene: 13. Here the CDR3 DNA reads TGTGCCACCCAAAGGGAGCGGGAGGGCCTATACGAGCAGTACTTC. Translated: CATQREREGLYEQYF.